The 7 T cell receptor beta chains below all came from one sample that was sequenced in a study of T cell repertoires in ileal Crohn's disease. Documented time point: proximal margin of the surgical specimen (macroscopically non-inflamed). Sequenced by immunoSEQ multiplex PCR; TCRdb stores in-frame clones only, minus some. The table records several thousand clones, roughly 84% of them present only once. Material for sequencing was ileal tissue. The receptors were sampled from an adult with Crohn's disease.

This clone was observed once. This chain uses TRBV27 with TRBJ2-7; 11 nucleotides line up with TRBD1. The length of the CDR3 is 18 residues. The ends lost 0 bases at V and 3 bases at J; junction bases unmatched: 10. Germline V CDR1 and CDR2: MNHEY, SMNVEV (reference sequence). This CDR3 is CASSLSGILGTGGYEQYF. The CDR3 bases are TGTGCCAGCAGTTTATCGGGAATCCTGGGGACAGGGGGCTACGAGCAGTACTTC.

This clone is large in the sample. This chain uses TRBV7-2 with TRBJ1-2; unclear D gene. The CDR3 is made up of 15 amino acids. Germline values: CDR1 SGHTA, CDR2 FQGNSA. V lost 3 bases to trimming and J lost 4 bases, with 15 bases between them. CDR3 sequence: CASSFGGSRGYGYTF. For the CDR3, the DNA is TGTGCCAGCAGCTTCGGAGGTTCCCGGGGCTATGGCTACACCTTC.

The V call is TRBV30, the J call TRBJ1-2; maybe TRBD1 (5 bases). The CDR3 extends over 12 amino acids. The V gene lost 2 bases and the J gene lost 4 bases, with 8 bases spanning the gap. Germline V CDR1 and CDR2: GTSNPN, SVGIG (reference sequence). For the CDR3, the DNA is TGTGCCTGGAGTAGGGGCGGCTATGGCTACACCTTC. Its translation is CAWSRGGYGYTF.

The chain links TRBV10-3 to TRBJ1-2; 8 bases are a match to TRBD1. Per the germline V gene, CDR1 is ENHRY and CDR2 is SYGVKD. The CDR3 extends over 14 amino acids. With V trimmed by 4 bases and J by 1 base, 2 bases remained unmatched. In DNA, the CDR3 is TGTGCCATCAGTGGGGACAGGATTAACTATGGCTACACCTTC. Its translation: CAISGDRINYGYTF.

The rearrangement uses TRBV11-2 and TRBJ2-5; D remains ambiguous. The V gene's germline CDR1 is SGHAT and CDR2 FQNNGV. Trimming stripped 1 base from V and 1 base from J, with 10 bases between. The CDR3 is 15 amino acids. The CDR3 nucleotides read TGTGCCAGCAGCTTAGCTCCTGGCGGCCAAGAGACCCAGTACTTC. It encodes CASSLAPGGQETQYF.

This clone was seen only once. CDR3: CASSPSPETSGAWDEQFF. DNA for the CDR3: TGTGCCAGCAGCCCCTCCCCCGAGACTAGCGGGGCCTGGGATGAGCAGTTCTTC. This chain joins TRBV7-2 and TRBJ2-1; 11 bases map to TRBD2. The CDR3 runs 18 residues. The J segment lost 8 bases and the V segment lost 5 bases, leaving 17 bases of the junction unmatched. Germline CDR1 and CDR2: SGHTA and FQGNSA.

J is TRBJ1-6 and V is TRBV6-5; no clear D gene. CDR1 is MNHEY and CDR2 is SVGAGI in the germline V gene. The V end was cut by 6 bases, the J end by 7 bases, with 16 bases between. This CDR3 has 15 amino acids. CDR3 DNA sequence: TGTGCCAGCAGAAGGGTCGGAGTTGTGAATTCACCCCTCCACTTT. Its translation is CASRRVGVVNSPLHF.